This T cell receptor (beta chain) was recovered during a study of response to subunit inactivated influenza vaccine. From germline, CDR1 is DFQATT and CDR2 SNEGSKA (reference sequence). V lost 1 base to trimming and J lost 4 bases, with 11 bases between them. The CDR3 is 13 residues long. The sample holds a few counts of this clonotype. Its antigen is unknown. TCRdb independently ran MiXCR on the RT-PCR reads; one entry per CDR3 protein. The sample has about 800,000 distinct CDR3 sequences, 21% seen once. Study findings and constraints: The authors proposed limited new T cell recruitment per seasonal influenza vaccination.

The sequencing used PBMCs from blood, collected 5 days after vaccination. The receptor was derived from a man in his forties or fifties who received an inactivated influenza vaccine. The chain recombines TRBV20-1 with TRBJ2-7; no reliable D call. The CDR3 is CSARVSFEYEQYF. CDR3 coding DNA: TGCAGTGCTAGAGTCTCATTTGAGTACGAGCAGTACTTC.